A single sample is the source of the 13 T cell receptor beta chains below, sequenced in a study of T cell repertoires in cytomegalovirus infection. TCRdb analysed the reads with MiXCR anew, one entry per CDR3 protein. This sample yields roughly 320,000 distinct CDR3 sequences, of which about 9.2% are seen a single time; approximately 2.4% belongs to the top ten. Sequenced: PBMCs. The receptors derive from a human donor in good health (CMV status not recorded). Some clones in this sample may be carry-over from other donors' samples.

To note about this clonotype: A much larger clone differs by one base, so this may be a read error. This rearrangement joins TRBV20-1 to TRBJ1-6; TRBD1 matches 7 bases. The germline gives CDR1 DFQATT, CDR2 SNEGSKA (reference sequence). The CDR3 contains 15 residues. The ends lost 6 bases at V and 0 bases at J; junction bases unmatched: 5. The CDR3 DNA is TGCAGTGCCTCCAGGGACAGCTCCTATAATTCACCCCTCCACTTT. Amino acid sequence: CSASRDSSYNSPLHF.

Note on this clonotype: Being one base from a much bigger clone, this may be a read error. The genes are TRBV25-1 and TRBJ1-4; D gene uncertain. The CDR3 extends over 12 amino acids. Germline-derived CDR1 and CDR2 are MGHDK and SYGVNS. The CDR3 reads CAGSEFSEKLFF. CDR3 in DNA: TGTGCCGGCAGTGAATTTTCCGAAAAACTGTTTTTT.

This clonotype was observed at least ten times. The chain combines TRBV7-2 with TRBJ2-7; D unclear. This CDR3 spans 11 amino acids. Germline V gene sequence: CDR1 SGHTA, CDR2 FQGNSA. Trimming removed 7 bases at V and 7 bases at J, with 11 bases between. The CDR3 region has the DNA TGTGCCAGCAAGAATACAACAGAGCAGTACTTC. It encodes CASKNTTEQYF.

In its sample, this clonotype was seen many times. V and J are TRBV28 and TRBJ2-2, with a tentative D call TRBD1 (7 bases). The V and J ends lost 5 bases and 7 bases respectively, with 17 bases between them. The CDR3 loop spans 15 amino acids. Germline CDR1 MDHEN, CDR2 SYDVKM. Here the CDR3 reads CASSQGGVRNGELFF. Here the CDR3 DNA reads TGTGCCAGCAGTCAGGGGGGAGTGAGGAACGGGGAGCTGTTTTTT. Supplemented by reference TRBV28 and TRBJ2-2, the full variable domain reads DVKVTQSSRYLVKRTGEKVFLECVQDMDHENMFWYRQDPGLGLRLIYFSYDVKMKEKGDIPEGYSVSREKKERFSLILESASTNQTSMYLCASSQGGVRNGELFFGEGSRLTVL.

This clonotype showed up many times. This chain links TRBV29-1 with TRBJ2-3; 8 bases align to TRBD2. There are 14 residues in the CDR3. Per the germline V gene, CDR1 is SQVTM and CDR2 is ANQGSEA. J lost 3 bases, V lost 2 bases, and 4 bases had no gene match. The CDR3 nucleotides read TGCAGCGTTGAATACCGGGGGGGGACAGATACGCAGTATTTT. Translated: CSVEYRGGTDTQYF.

At least ten counts were recorded for this clonotype. This rearrangement joins TRBV4-1 to TRBJ2-2; D is unclear. Germline loops: CDR1 MGHRA, CDR2 YSYEKL. The ends were cut back, 6 bases at V and 0 bases at J, with 8 bases in the middle. The CDR3 runs to 14 residues. CDR3 nucleotides: TGCGCCAGCAGAGTAGCATCGAACACCGGGGAGCTGTTTTTT. Translation: CASRVASNTGELFF.

On this clonotype itself: A read error may explain this, as a much larger clone is one base away. V and J are TRBV2 and TRBJ1-2; D unresolved. Germline CDR1 is SNHLY and CDR2 is FYNNEI. This CDR3 has 13 amino acids. The CDR3 region has the DNA TGTGCCTGCAGCCTCCGAGTCCACTATGGCTACACCTTC. Encoded protein: CACSLRVHYGYTF. Combining the CDR3 with reference TRBV2 and TRBJ1-2 gives the whole variable domain EPEVTQTPSHQVTQMGQEVILRCVPISNHLYFYWYRQILGQKVEFLVSFYNNEISEKSEIFDDQFSVERPDGSNFTLKIRSTKLEDSAMYFCACSLRVHYGYTFGSGTRLTVV.

This clonotype was detected ten times or more. The chain combines TRBV10-3 with TRBJ1-6; a possible D gene is TRBD1 (5 bases). The CDR3 runs to 12 residues. From germline, CDR1 is ENHRY and CDR2 SYGVKD. V was shortened by 8 bases and J by 7 bases, with 9 bases between the two germline ends. The CDR3 region is CAIGGSNSPLHF. The CDR3 nucleotides read TGTGCCATCGGGGGTTCCAATTCACCCCTCCACTTT.

This clonotype was detected ten times or more. The chain couples TRBV20-1 to TRBJ2-2, with 12 nucleotides matching TRBD2. With 3 bases clipped from V and 4 bases from J, the junction kept 6 bases outside the gene matches. The germline V gene encodes CDR1 DFQATT and CDR2 SNEGSKA (reference sequence). The CDR3 sequence is 16 residues long. In nucleotides, the CDR3 is TGCAGTGCTAGGCCCCTGGGACTAGCGGGCACCGGGGAGCTGTTTTTT. Its protein is CSARPLGLAGTGELFF.

This clonotype was observed a few times. V usage is TRBV4-1 and J usage is TRBJ1-5; possibly TRBD1 for D (6 bases). The V end was cut by 4 bases, the J end by 5 bases, with 15 bases between. Germline V lookup: CDR1 MGHRA, CDR2 YSYEKL. CDR3 length equals 15 residues. The CDR3 sequence: CASSRRRDTDQPQHF. DNA of the CDR3: TGCGCCAGCAGCCGTCGGCGGGACACTGATCAGCCCCAGCATTTT.

In this sample, this clonotype turned up many times. This rearrangement joins TRBV28 to TRBJ1-2; a weak D match, TRBD1 (6 bases). The V and J ends lost 7 bases and 0 bases respectively, with 12 bases between them. This CDR3 spans 14 amino acids. The germline V gene has CDR1 MDHEN and CDR2 SYDVKM. CDR3 nucleotides: TGTGCCAGCACCCCAGGGGACCCTAACTATGGCTACACCTTC. Translation: CASTPGDPNYGYTF.

Many counts were recorded for this clonotype. The V gene is TRBV6-4, the J gene TRBJ2-3; no clear D gene. Germline loops: CDR1 MRHNA, CDR2 SNTAGT. The CDR3 is 14 residues long. Trimming cost V 7 bases and J 1 base, with 12 bases left between them. The CDR3 loop reads CASKKQVGTDTQYF. As DNA, the CDR3 is TGTGCCAGCAAAAAACAAGTGGGCACAGATACGCAGTATTTT.

This chain links TRBV2 with TRBJ2-7, with a tentative D call TRBD2 (5 bases). Germline loops: CDR1 SNHLY, CDR2 FYNNEI. This CDR3 region has 14 residues. V lost 0 bases and J lost 0, with 6 bases in between. CDR3: CASSEAGDSYEQYF. The CDR3 DNA reads as TGTGCCAGCAGTGAAGCGGGAGACTCCTACGAGCAGTACTTC.